The T cell receptor (gamma chain) under discussion was sequenced for a study of Vδ1+ human thymocytes (dated by TCRdb to the late 2010s). Describing the broader study: As a data resource, the study described the mRNA-level TRG and TRD CDR3 repertoires found in highly purified Vdelta1+ thymocytes taken from young children. The multiplex-based CDR3 amplicon strategy had previously been validated against 5'RACE-based CDR3 amplicon generation methods.

Thymic samples were depleted of alphabeta T cells, then CD3+ TCRVdelta1+ TCRVdelta2- thymocytes were FACS-sorted. The purity of the sorted Vdelta1+ thymocytes was between roughly 97% and 99.6%. Thymic specimens came from roughly eight paediatric patients undergoing corrective cardiac surgery, aged from about 5 days to 17 months. Thymic tissue was dispersed, and mononuclear cells were isolated on a Histopaque-1077 density gradient. The staining antibodies were anti-TCRVdelta1 clone TS8.2, anti-TCRVdelta2 clone B6, anti-CD3 clone HIT3a and anti-TCRalphabeta clone IP26. General study outcomes and caveats: In contrast to oligoclonal peripheral blood repertoires, thymic TRG and TRD repertoires appeared to be highly polyclonal with Gaussian CDR3 length distributions. Because unexpected Vdelta2 sequences could lead to misinterpretation of bulk repertoire data, the authors recommended using highly purified populations and single-cell validation. No clustering by age or sex was observed, so analyses did not stratify donors by these variables. Despite high sort purity, about 21% of thymic TRD sequences were Vdelta2 (and few Vdelta3), unlike peripheral blood Vdelta1+ controls. Many TRG clonotypes were shared between donors (up to 6.9x10^3), whereas TRD repertoires were essentially private (max 116 shared).

RNA extraction was performed with the RNeasy mini kit, and reverse transcription was done with Superscript III. CDR3 amplicons were produced by multiplex PCR using pooled V-gene forward primers and a constant-region reverse primer with Illumina adaptor overhangs. After gel purification, the amplicons were indexed with Nextera index primers during 7 to 9 additional PCR cycles and then purified using AMPure XP beads. Sequencing of libraries was performed on an Illumina MiSeq using paired-end 250 bp reads, dual indexing and a roughly 20% PhiX spike-in. The authors' analysis ran thus. FastQC was used to quality check the reads, while ea-utils fastq-join merged the TRG read pairs. Annotation of sequences was performed with IMGT/HighV-QUEST, only productive sequences with unambiguous V-gene assignment were retained, and clonotypes were defined by identical CDR3 sequence. For downstream analysis, VDJtools 1.1.1, tcR 2.2.3, Treemap and vegan Shannon diversity in R 3.4.4 were used. Clones were re-identified by TCRdb from the public reads with CATT, and rows with the same DNA were merged. The V and J calls shown here were made by TCRdb, not taken from the authors' results. Here the sample has tens of thousands of gamma-chain clones; over 20% occur a single time. The ten largest account for about 1.8% of the sample.

This clone turned up a few times. Its antigen is not yet known. Mismatch with germline at one junction end may stem from a read error. Via the germline V gene (reference sequence), CDR1 is VTNTFY and CDR2 YDVSTARD. The CDR3 spans 11 residues, from the cysteine through the phenylalanine. Of all the DNA, just the CDR3 is kept, 33 bases in frame from base 1. The origin of this receptor is a girl under two years old who had congenital heart surgery. This sequence uses TRGV3 and TRGJ1 or TRGJ2. The sequenced sample was Vdelta1+ gamma-delta thymocytes from the thymus. Interpreted using the paper, the cell subset or site label stands for: FACS-sorted CD3+ TCRalphabeta- TCRVdelta1+ TCRVdelta2- thymocytes. This receptor carries the CDR3 CATRDGRKKLF. The nucleotide sequence is given as TGTGCCACCCGGGACGGACGTAAGAAACTCTTT.